Sequencing of this T cell receptor (beta chain) was carried out in a study of Ad26.COV2.S vaccination and SARS-CoV-2 variants (dated by TCRdb to about 2021). Describing the broader study: Vaccine-arm donors were drawn from COV1001, a multicentre, randomized, double-blind, placebo-controlled phase I-IIa trial of Ad26.COV2.S in healthy adults. Investigators remained blinded to trial group allocation during experiments and outcome assessment. TCRbeta repertoire sequencing served as the tool for gauging how specific and how broad the SARS-CoV-2-reactive T cell receptors were following Ad26.COV2.S vaccination. Trial participants were randomized into five groups of five, in which low-dose or high-dose Ad26.COV2.S was given once or twice, or placebo was given on both occasions. The TCR-sequenced set comprised roughly 30 samples: some 19 Ad26.COV2.S vaccine recipients, 5 placebo recipients and 8 SARS-CoV-2 convalescent individuals. Ad26.COV2.S was administered intramuscularly at 5 x 10^10 or 1 x 10^11 viral particles, either as a single shot or as two shots given 56 days apart.

This clone was detected only a few times. No antigen is known for it. Nothing much larger sits one base from this clone, and base qualities are not available. The research as a whole found: Non-spike TCR breadth was comparable between vaccine and placebo recipients, consistent with the vaccine containing only spike. The authors noted that the TCR breadth and depth analyses may have underestimated total T cell responses. After vaccination, spike-specific CD8+ and CD4+ T cell responses were reported to show substantial breadth. Ad26.COV2.S recipients had higher spike-specific TCR breadth than placebo recipients (P = 0.0014). Comparing responses between vaccine doses or regimens was not something the study was powered to do.

Including cysteine and phenylalanine, the CDR3 has 12 amino acids. CDR3 DNA is the only sequence kept; it has 36 bases, read in frame from the first base. According to the germline V gene (reference sequence), CDR1 reads SGHKS and CDR2 reads YYEKEE. V is clipped by 4 bases and J by 4 bases, and the sequence between their germline boundaries is 8 bases long. The immunoSEQ Assay was used to sequence TCRbeta CDR3 regions. After extraction, genomic DNA underwent amplification by bias-controlled multiplex PCR, followed by high-throughput sequencing. The study's own analysis went as follows. To quantify the absolute abundance of each unique TCRbeta CDR3 region, sequences were collapsed and filtered. Usable DNA was measured by amplifying reference genes present in all nucleated cells, and TCRbeta template counts were normalized to that usable DNA to estimate T cell fraction. Repertoire TCRs were annotated as SARS-CoV-2-specific by exact matching of V gene, CDR3 amino acid sequence and J gene to a known reactive TCR set. The reference SARS-CoV-2 TCR set was derived from MIRA and filtered for enrichment in COVID-19-positive ImmuneCODE repertoires, a step that removed public or cross-reactive TCRs. Using the MIRA antigens, annotated TCRs were further analysed by specific ORF or by position within an ORF. Breadth was defined as the number of annotated unique rearrangements divided by the total number of unique productive rearrangements, and depth was defined as the summed frequency of the annotated unique rearrangements. TCR breadth was compared between groups using two-sided Wilcoxon rank-sum tests. TCRdb took this table from immuneACCESS and kept in-frame rearrangements with V and J called. Such tables lack part of the clones; where checked against another copy, unresolved V genes explain under half of the gap, and the rest is unexplained. Clone size and V and J calls were adopted from that table, with D and trimming inferred from the DNA. This sample comprises fewer than 800,000 clones, around 90% of them detected only once. The ten largest clonotypes hold about 1.5% of the sample.

The sample's treatment or condition label, in plain terms: over 15 received Ad26.COV2.S at low or high dose, single or two shots; 5 received placebo; per-sample allocation not given. For vaccine and placebo recipients, the sequenced repertoires came from samples collected on day 63 after the first injection. Cohort 1b enrolled 25 adults aged 18-55 years at a single site in Boston, USA, between 29 July and 7 August 2020. Ad26.COV2.S was a replication-incompetent adenovirus type 26 vector that expressed a prefusion-stabilized SARS-CoV-2 spike protein derived from the original Wuhan strain. The sequencing used peripheral blood, collected in a trial of Ad26.COV2.S vaccine versus placebo. The chain links TRBV5-5 with TRBJ1-2; the D gene is possibly TRBD1, with 5 bases matching. The TCR comes from a person between 18 and 65 years old who received the Ad26.COV2.S COVID-19 vaccine or a placebo. The nucleotide sequence is TGTGCCAGCAGCGGGGACGGCTATGGCTACACCTTC. This is translated as CASSGDGYGYTF.